These T cell receptor beta chains were read from a single sample in a study of shared clonotypes between healthy human individuals. Only in-frame clones appear in the TCRdb table, and some are missing; sequencing was by immunoSEQ multiplex PCR. The sample carries 2 million to 2.5 million clones, roughly 91% recorded once. Sequences were obtained from naive CD8+ T cells from PBMCs. These TCRs come from a man between 18 and 29 years old in good health. Some clones in this sample may be carry-over from other donors' samples. CDR3s include the opening cysteine and the closing phenylalanine or tryptophan. D genes are given only for firm matches. A clone size is listed for some rows: how often the clone was seen (once, few, many), or a class if it is expanded.

.,TRBV27,.,TRBJ2-7,CASSYEQYF,TGTGCCAGCAGCTACGAGCAGTACTTC
.,TRBV5-4,.,TRBJ1-1,CASSQDGGFDTEAFF,TGCGCCAGCAGCCAAGATGGAGGGTTTGACACTGAAGCTTTCTTT
.,TRBV27,.,TRBJ2-2,CASSPLGGTGELFF,TGTGCCAGCAGTCCCCTTGGGGGGACCGGGGAGCTGTTTTTT
.,TRBV9,.,TRBJ2-2,CASSVVEWSGELFF,TGTGCCAGCAGCGTAGTTGAGTGGTCCGGGGAGCTGTTTTTT
.,TRBV15,.,TRBJ1-2,CATSREDRDANYGYTF,TGTGCCACCAGCAGAGAGGACAGAGACGCTAACTATGGCTACACCTTC
.,TRBV25-1,.,TRBJ2-7,CASSLSSYEQYF,TGTGCCAGCAGTCTCAGCTCCTACGAGCAGTACTTC
.,TRBV27,.,TRBJ1-1,CASSWRLGTEAFF,TGTGCCAGCAGTTGGAGGCTAGGGACTGAAGCTTTCTTT
.,TRBV7-9,TRBD1,TRBJ1-5,CASSSSRDRAGVGNQPQHF,TGTGCCAGCAGCTCCTCAAGGGACAGGGCAGGTGTTGGCAATCAGCCCCAGCATTTT
.,TRBV7-8,.,TRBJ1-1,CASSLDSRSRGPHAEAFF,TGTGCCAGCAGCTTAGATTCGCGTAGCAGGGGACCCCACGCTGAAGCTTTCTTT
.,TRBV5-5,TRBD1,TRBJ1-1,CASSRDRGNTEAFF,TGTGCCAGCAGCCGCGACAGGGGGAACACTGAAGCTTTCTTT
.,TRBV27,TRBD2,TRBJ2-3,CASSLYPPPGTSGADTQYF,TGTGCCAGCAGTTTATACCCCCCTCCTGGGACTAGCGGGGCAGATACGCAGTATTTT
.,TRBV6-6,.,TRBJ1-5,CASSYDPRGLNQPQHF,TGTGCCAGCAGTTACGATCCCAGGGGTCTAAATCAGCCCCAGCATTTT
.,TRBV28,.,TRBJ2-1,CASSWAGQEGSYNEQFF,TGTGCCAGCAGTTGGGCCGGGCAAGAAGGTTCCTACAATGAGCAGTTCTTC
.,TRBV5-1,.,TRBJ1-2,CASSLALGINYGYTF,TGCGCCAGCAGCTTGGCGCTGGGGATAAACTATGGCTACACCTTC
.,TRBV9,.,TRBJ2-7,CASSLGTTYEQYF,TGTGCCAGCAGCCTAGGGACGACCTACGAGCAGTACTTC
.,TRBV5-4,TRBD1,TRBJ1-1,CASSMARGQTEAFF,TGTGCCAGCAGCATGGCCAGGGGGCAGACTGAAGCTTTCTTT
few,TRBV25-1,.,TRBJ1-1,CASSAGKGTEAFF,TGTGCCAGCAGTGCCGGGAAAGGGACTGAAGCTTTCTTT
.,TRBV27,.,TRBJ2-2,CASSPRGGELFF,TGTGCCAGCAGTCCAAGAGGTGGGGAGCTGTTTTTT
.,TRBV6-1,.,TRBJ2-4,CASSKAELVLAKNIQYF,TGTGCCAGCAGTAAAGCGGAATTAGTACTAGCCAAAAACATTCAGTACTTC
.,TRBV7-9,TRBD1,TRBJ1-4,CASSQDRDREKLFF,TGTGCCAGCAGTCAGGACAGGGATCGGGAAAAACTGTTTTTT
.,TRBV9,.,TRBJ2-5,CASSVSSTGTGPETQYF,TGTGCCAGCAGCGTAAGCTCCACGGGAACGGGGCCAGAGACCCAGTACTTC
once,TRBV15,TRBD1,TRBJ1-3,CATKGQSSGNTIYF,TGTGCCACCAAGGGACAGAGCTCTGGAAACACCATATATTTT
once,TRBV4-1,.,TRBJ1-2,CASSQGVYGYTF,TGCGCCAGCAGCCAAGGTGTCTATGGCTACACCTTC
.,TRBV2,TRBD2,TRBJ2-1,CASSDPSGAYNEQFF,TGTGCCAGCAGTGACCCTAGCGGGGCCTACAATGAGCAGTTCTTC
.,TRBV9,.,TRBJ2-3,CASSVAGGSTGSSTDTQYF,TGTGCCAGCAGCGTAGCCGGGGGATCGACGGGTTCTAGCACAGATACGCAGTATTTT
.,TRBV11-3,TRBD2,TRBJ2-5,CASSSGTSGREETQYF,TGTGCCAGCAGCTCCGGGACTAGCGGGAGGGAGGAGACCCAGTACTTC
.,TRBV29-1,.,TRBJ2-6,CSVRGDPSSPGANVLTF,TGCAGCGTGAGGGGGGACCCTTCTAGTCCTGGGGCCAACGTCCTGACTTTC
once,TRBV27,.,TRBJ1-4,CASSLLSLEKLFF,TGTGCCAGCAGTTTACTCAGCCTCGAAAAACTGTTTTTT
.,TRBV7-9,TRBD1,TRBJ2-7,CASSLRGQGAGEQYF,TGTGCCAGCAGCTTACGAGGTCAGGGGGCTGGAGAGCAGTACTTC
.,TRBV2,.,TRBJ1-2,CASSVSTGVNYGYTF,TGTGCCAGCAGTGTATCGACGGGCGTCAACTATGGCTACACCTTC
.,TRBV27,.,TRBJ2-7,CASSLMAGPRFYEQYF,TGTGCCAGCAGTTTAATGGCGGGGCCCCGGTTCTACGAGCAGTACTTC
.,TRBV5-1,.,TRBJ1-1,CASRDWRASNTEAFF,TGCGCCAGCAGGGACTGGCGGGCCTCGAACACTGAAGCTTTCTTT
.,TRBV9,.,TRBJ2-2,CASSARHSGELFF,TGTGCCAGCAGCGCCCGTCATTCCGGGGAGCTGTTTTTT
.,TRBV9,TRBD1,TRBJ2-5,CASSATGVRETQYF,TGTGCCAGCAGCGCGACAGGGGTCCGTGAGACCCAGTACTTC
.,TRBV9,.,TRBJ2-7,CASSAGTLIGGYEQYF,TGTGCCAGCAGCGCCGGGACCCTAATAGGGGGCTACGAGCAGTACTTC
.,TRBV30,.,TRBJ1-4,CAWRKGKYNEKLFF,TGTGCCTGGAGGAAGGGGAAGTATAATGAAAAACTGTTTTTT
.,TRBV27,TRBD1,TRBJ1-5,CASATRDSSNQPQHF,TGTGCCAGCGCCACCCGGGACAGCAGCAATCAGCCCCAGCATTTT
.,TRBV27,TRBD2,TRBJ2-7,CASSLLTSGGTYEQYF,TGTGCCAGCAGCCTCCTAACTAGCGGGGGGACCTACGAGCAGTACTTC
.,TRBV9,TRBD1,TRBJ2-1,CASSVWDRGTYNEQFF,TGTGCCAGCAGCGTGTGGGACAGGGGTACCTACAATGAGCAGTTCTTC
.,TRBV11-2,.,TRBJ2-5,CASSLGRAGYQETQYF,TGTGCCAGCAGCTTAGGGCGGGCAGGGTACCAAGAGACCCAGTACTTC
few,TRBV19,TRBD1,TRBJ1-5,CASQRTGGNQPQHF,TGTGCCAGTCAAAGGACAGGGGGCAATCAGCCCCAGCATTTT
.,TRBV27,.,TRBJ2-2,CASSLSPTWAVVTGELFF,TGTGCCAGCAGTTTATCGCCAACATGGGCGGTGGTGACCGGGGAGCTGTTTTTT
.,TRBV6-1,.,TRBJ1-1,CASSELRGGPDTEAFF,TGTGCCAGCAGTGAACTGCGGGGAGGGCCGGACACTGAAGCTTTCTTT
.,TRBV7-2,.,TRBJ1-1,CASSLVLRPPNTEAFF,TGTGCCAGCAGCTTAGTACTGAGGCCTCCTAACACTGAAGCTTTCTTT
.,TRBV19,.,TRBJ2-7,CASSIGWGYEQYF,TGTGCCAGTAGTATAGGATGGGGCTACGAGCAGTACTTC
once,TRBV4-1,.,TRBJ2-3,CASSPVEGGTDTQYF,TGCGCCAGCAGCCCTGTCGAGGGGGGCACAGATACGCAGTATTTT
.,TRBV6-6,.,TRBJ2-2,CASSYSAGPHTGELFF,TGTGCCAGCAGTTACTCGGCCGGGCCTCACACCGGGGAGCTGTTTTTT
once,TRBV4-1,TRBD1,TRBJ2-7,CASSPQGTGSHEQYF,TGCGCCAGCAGCCCCCAAGGGACAGGGTCCCACGAGCAGTACTTC
once,TRBV28,TRBD2,TRBJ2-5,CASSLRLAGEQETQYF,TGTGCCAGCAGCCTGAGACTAGCGGGAGAACAAGAGACCCAGTACTTC
.,TRBV27,TRBD1,TRBJ1-2,CASSLTGSPYGYTF,TGTGCCAGCAGCCTGACAGGGAGCCCCTATGGCTACACCTTC
.,TRBV5-1,.,TRBJ2-7,CASSTSENYEQYF,TGCGCCAGCAGTACGTCTGAGAACTACGAGCAGTACTTC
.,TRBV28,.,TRBJ2-7,CASSALDRSEEQYF,TGTGCCAGCAGCGCCCTAGACAGGTCGGAGGAGCAGTACTTC
.,TRBV7-9,.,TRBJ2-7,CASSDPIYEQYF,TGTGCCAGCAGCGACCCAATTTACGAGCAGTACTTC
.,TRBV11-1,.,TRBJ1-1,CASSLGTVNTEAFF,TGTGCCAGCAGCTTAGGGACAGTGAACACTGAAGCTTTCTTT
.,TRBV29-1,TRBD1,TRBJ2-7,CSAIKAPPLGLEGTGVAYEQYF,TGCAGCGCCATAAAAGCCCCCCCATTGGGATTAGAAGGGACAGGGGTGGCCTACGAGCAGTACTTC
.,TRBV19,TRBD2,TRBJ2-1,CASSIMSGSLNEQFF,TGTGCCAGTAGTATTATGAGCGGGAGTCTTAATGAGCAGTTCTTC